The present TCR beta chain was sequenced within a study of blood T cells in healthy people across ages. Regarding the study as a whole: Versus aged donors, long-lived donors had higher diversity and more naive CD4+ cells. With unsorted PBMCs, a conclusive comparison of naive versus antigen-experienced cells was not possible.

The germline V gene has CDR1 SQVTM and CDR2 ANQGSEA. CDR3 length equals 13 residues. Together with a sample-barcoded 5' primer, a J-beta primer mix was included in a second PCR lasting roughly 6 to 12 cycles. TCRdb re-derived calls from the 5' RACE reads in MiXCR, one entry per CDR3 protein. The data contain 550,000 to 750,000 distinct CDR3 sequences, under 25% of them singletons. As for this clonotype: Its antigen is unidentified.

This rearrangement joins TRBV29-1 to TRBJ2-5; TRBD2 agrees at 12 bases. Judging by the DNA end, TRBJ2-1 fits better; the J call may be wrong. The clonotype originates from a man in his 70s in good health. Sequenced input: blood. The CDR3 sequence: CSVRLAGANEQFF. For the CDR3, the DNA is TGCAGCGTCCGACTAGCGGGAGCCAATGAGCAGTTCTTC.